The 19 T cell receptor beta chains below all came from one sample that was sequenced in a study of long-term antiretroviral therapy in people with HIV (dated by TCRdb to the early 2020s). The immunoSEQ hsTCRB v3.0 assay was used at survey level resolution to sequence the TRB variable region. The clones in this table, taken by TCRdb from immuneACCESS, are in-frame only. Not every clone is retained; where verified, under half of the shortfall comes from an unresolved V gene, and the cause of the rest is unknown. The sample records roughly 20,000 clones, around four fifths of which are singletons. Of the sample, approximately 4% falls within the top ten clones. The input for sequencing was unsorted PBMCs, taken roughly 4 years after starting antiretroviral therapy. The receptors were sampled from a man younger than 30 with HIV.

J is TRBJ2-5 and V is TRBV13; 10 nucleotides match TRBD2. CDR3 size: 14 residues. Germline trimming cut 7 bases from V and 0 bases from J; bases unmatched to any gene: 2. Germline CDR1 is PRHDT and CDR2 is FYEKMQ (reference sequence). As DNA, the CDR3 is TGTGCCAGCAAGCGGGGGGGGGACCAAGAGACCCAGTACTTC. It is translated as CASKRGGDQETQYF.

In its sample, this clone was seen a few times. The V and J genes are TRBV30 and TRBJ2-1; 13 nucleotides agree with TRBD2. Germline CDR1 reads GTSNPN; CDR2 reads SVGIG (reference sequence). V shed 0 bases and J 4 bases; nucleotides not matched to a gene: 0. The CDR3 contains 15 residues. The CDR3 DNA reads as TGTGCCTGGAGTGTACTAGCGGGGGGGTACAATGAGCAGTTCTTC. Protein: CAWSVLAGGYNEQFF. Using reference TRBV30 and TRBJ2-1 for the parts outside the CDR3, the full variable domain is SQTIHQWPATLVQPVGSPLSLECTVEGTSNPNLYWYRQAAGRGLQLLFYSVGIGQISSEVPQNLSASRPQDRQFILSSKKLLLSDSGFYLCAWSVLAGGYNEQFFGPGTRLTVL.

The chain combines TRBV30 with TRBJ1-5, with TRBD1 matching over 8 bases. The CDR3 is 15 residues long. J gave up 4 bases and V 3 bases, and 8 bases lay outside the gene matches. The V gene's germline CDR1 is GTSNPN and CDR2 SVGIG (reference sequence). The CDR3 is CAWRLSGGGNQPQHF. In nucleotides, the CDR3 is TGTGCCTGGAGGTTGTCAGGGGGCGGGAATCAGCCCCAGCATTTT.

This chain connects TRBV2 to TRBJ2-2; 11 positions match TRBD2. V lost 5 bases and J lost 10; bases outside the gene matches: 9. The CDR3 length is 15 residues. Germline V gene sequence: CDR1 SNHLY, CDR2 FYNNEI. Here the CDR3 reads CASSTRLAGSLELFF. CDR3 coding DNA: TGTGCCAGCAGTACCCGACTAGCGGGGAGTTTGGAGCTGTTTTTT.

The rearrangement links TRBV9 to TRBJ1-4; the D is unclear. Per germline, CDR1 SGDLS and CDR2 YYNGEE. V lost 3 bases to trimming and J lost 0 bases, with 15 bases between them. The CDR3 length is 17 residues. CDR3 DNA sequence: TGTGCCAGCAGCGAACTCGAAGTTAATCCAACTAATGAAAAACTGTTTTTT. Protein: CASSELEVNPTNEKLFF.

The chain uses TRBV5-1 and TRBJ2-3; 7 positions match TRBD1. This CDR3 has 14 amino acids. The V gene end was trimmed by 3 bases and the J gene end by 1 base; junction bases not matched to a gene: 2. In germline, CDR1 is SGHRS, CDR2 YFSETQ. CDR3 loop: CASSWDRGTDTQYF. The CDR3 bases are TGCGCCAGCAGCTGGGACAGAGGCACAGATACGCAGTATTTT.

This sequence joins TRBV6-1 and TRBJ2-2; 9 bases align to TRBD1. The CDR3 totals 15 residues. V was clipped by 5 bases and J by 3 bases; unmatched bases: 4. Germline loops: CDR1 MNHNS, CDR2 SASEGT. The DNA of the CDR3 is TGTGCCAGCAGTCCGGGACAGGGTGACACCGGGGAGCTGTTTTTT. Amino acids: CASSPGQGDTGELFF.

Only a few counts were recorded for this clone. This chain connects TRBV7-9 to TRBJ1-1; no definite D call. The V gene's germline CDR1 is SEHNR and CDR2 FQNEAQ (reference sequence). V lost 2 bases and J 3 bases, leaving 4 bases between the germline ends. The CDR3 runs to 12 residues. CDR3 DNA: TGTGCCAGCAGCTTATCGGACACTGAAGCTTTCTTT. It yields the protein CASSLSDTEAFF.

The rearrangement joins TRBV2 to TRBJ2-1; 10 nucleotides align to TRBD1. The CDR3 sequence is 13 residues long. Germline CDR1 reads SNHLY; CDR2 reads FYNNEI. The trim removed 6 bases at V and 7 bases at J, leaving 3 bases unmatched. Written as DNA, the CDR3 is TGTGCCAGCAGAGACAGGGGGCTAAATGAGCAGTTCTTC. Amino acids: CASRDRGLNEQFF.

This clone qualifies as medium-sized. This chain uses TRBV6-5 with TRBJ2-7; TRBD2 agrees at 9 bases. V dropped 5 bases and J dropped 3; count of bases not matched to a gene: 5. This CDR3 comprises 14 residues. In germline, CDR1 is MNHEY, CDR2 SVGAGI. The DNA for the CDR3 is TGTGCCAGCAGTGTAGCGGGGGCCGTCTACGAGCAGTACTTC. Translating it yields CASSVAGAVYEQYF.

The V and J genes are TRBV7-9 and TRBJ1-4, with 11 bases identical to TRBD1. Trimming cost V 5 bases and J 5 bases; bases outside gene matches: 7. The CDR3 contains 16 residues. CDR1 is SEHNR and CDR2 is FQNEAQ in the germline V gene (reference sequence). Written as DNA, the CDR3 is TGTGCCAGCAGCGTCAGATGGGACAGGGGGAATGAAAAACTGTTTTTT. This sequence encodes CASSVRWDRGNEKLFF.

The J gene is TRBJ2-5, the V gene TRBV7-3; D could derive from TRBD1 or TRBD2 (5 bases each). This CDR3 is 13 amino acids long. Germline V gives CDR1 SGHTA, CDR2 FQGTGA. Trimming left V 4 bases short and J 1 base short, with 7 bases between. DNA of the CDR3: TGTGCCAGCAGCTCGGGACCCCAAGAGACCCAGTACTTC. It translates to CASSSGPQETQYF.

This chain uses TRBV5-1 with TRBJ2-3, with TRBD2 identical over 16 bases. The CDR3 spans 18 residues. J lost 4 bases, V lost 4 bases, and 9 bases had no gene match. Germline CDR1 and CDR2: SGHRS and YFSETQ. For the CDR3, the DNA is TGCGCCAGCAGCGCGGGACTAGCGGGGGGGCTGGTATCAGATACGCAGTATTTT. Amino acid sequence: CASSAGLAGGLVSDTQYF.

This rearrangement joins TRBV28 to TRBJ1-1; D is ambiguous. Germline CDR1 is MDHEN and CDR2 is SYDVKM. Between the trimmed V and J ends, which lost 2 bases and 3 bases, there was a span of 7 bases. This CDR3 has 13 residues. The CDR3 loop is CASSLGWDTEAFF. CDR3 coding DNA: TGTGCCAGCAGTTTAGGATGGGACACTGAAGCTTTCTTT.

The CDR3 spells CASRRTGQGNTIYF. The CDR3 coding sequence is TGTGCCAGCAGACGGACCGGGCAAGGAAACACCATATATTTT. V and J are TRBV6-6 and TRBJ1-3; D is undetermined. CDR3 size: 14 residues. CDR1 is MNHNY, CDR2 SVGAGI, per germline (reference sequence). V lost 6 bases and J lost 4, with 13 bases in between.

The gene calls are TRBV28 and TRBJ2-7, with TRBD1 matching over 11 bases. The V segment lost 4 bases and the J segment 2 bases; nucleotides outside the gene matches: 4. Per the germline V gene, CDR1 is MDHEN and CDR2 is SYDVKM. This CDR3 is 15 amino acids long. CDR3 region: CASSSGTGGAYEQYF. The CDR3 DNA sequence: TGTGCCAGCAGTTCCGGGACAGGGGGAGCCTACGAGCAGTACTTC. The complete variable domain, with remaining parts taken from reference TRBV28 and TRBJ2-7, reads DVKVTQSSRYLVKRTGEKVFLECVQDMDHENMFWYRQDPGLGLRLIYFSYDVKMKEKGDIPEGYSVSREKKERFSLILESASTNQTSMYLCASSSGTGGAYEQYFGPGTRLTVT.

This rearrangement joins TRBV28 to TRBJ1-5, with D perhaps TRBD1 (5 bases). The CDR3 length is 15 residues. The V gene's germline CDR1 is MDHEN and CDR2 SYDVKM. V gave up 3 bases and J gave up 1 base, with 10 bases separating them. CDR3 in DNA: TGTGCCAGCAGTTTCACTGGGGGAAGCAATCAGCCCCAGCATTTT. It is translated as CASSFTGGSNQPQHF.

This clone was detected once. This sequence joins TRBV11-1 and TRBJ2-1; 12 positions agree with TRBD2. Germline CDR1 reads SGHAT; CDR2 reads FQDESV (reference sequence). This CDR3 has 16 amino acids. V shed 3 bases, J shed 6 bases, and the junction held 6 bases outside the gene matches. The CDR3 loop is CASSLALAGGFNEQFF. CDR3 sequence (DNA): TGTGCCAGCAGCTTGGCCCTAGCGGGGGGGTTCAATGAGCAGTTCTTC.

The V gene is TRBV27, the J gene TRBJ2-2; D is possibly TRBD1 (5 bases). The V gene's germline CDR1 is MNHEY and CDR2 SMNVEV (reference sequence). The CDR3 is 14 residues long. The V end was cut by 7 bases, the J end by 0 bases, with 9 bases between. CDR3 protein: CASNGRANTGELFF. The CDR3 region has the DNA TGTGCCAGCAATGGCAGGGCGAACACCGGGGAGCTGTTTTTT.